The clone carrying this TCR beta chain was observed a single time. What it binds is unknown. Time point defined: after neoadjuvant nivolumab, at surgical resection. Blood cells were analyzed directly, without culture or expansion. These data come from a study of neoadjuvant anti-PD-1 for oral cavity cancer. The wider study: Most patients had three to four biweekly doses of 3 mg/kg nivolumab before resection.

Study-wide findings and caveats: Higher pretreatment blood Treg/Th17 ratios correlated with higher pretreatment blood and lower post-treatment tumor TCRbeta clonality. Non-responders to neoadjuvant nivolumab had significantly more clonal PBMC T cells than responders.

Measured with immunoSEQ multiplex PCR; TCRdb has only the in-frame clones, and not every one. This sample carries approximately 9,500 clones, about 70% of them seen once, and the ten largest clones take around 4%. This clonotype was sampled from a person between 35 and 79 years old with oral cavity squamous cell carcinoma. This material consisted of PBMCs, taken after nivolumab (anti-PD-1) treatment.

The CDR3 DNA is TGTGCCAGCAGCTACCCCTTAGGAGGTACCTTC. Translated, it gives CASSYPLGGTF. The chain joins TRBV5-8 to TRBJ1-2; D is uncertain. Deletions cut 3 bases from V and 14 bases from J, with 14 bases between. Germline V CDR1 and CDR2: SGHTS, YDEGEE. The CDR3 totals 11 residues.